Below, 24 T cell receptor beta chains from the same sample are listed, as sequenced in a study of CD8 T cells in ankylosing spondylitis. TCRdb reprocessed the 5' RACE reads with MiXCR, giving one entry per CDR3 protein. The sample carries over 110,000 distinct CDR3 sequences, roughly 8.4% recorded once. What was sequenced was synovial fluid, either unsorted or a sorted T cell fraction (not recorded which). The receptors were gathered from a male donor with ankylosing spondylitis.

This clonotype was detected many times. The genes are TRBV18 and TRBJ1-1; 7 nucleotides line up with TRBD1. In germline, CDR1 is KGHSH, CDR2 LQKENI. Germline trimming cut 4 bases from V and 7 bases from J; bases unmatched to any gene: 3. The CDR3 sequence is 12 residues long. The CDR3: CASSLGTVEAFF. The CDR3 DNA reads TGTGCCAGCTCACTGGGGACAGTTGAAGCTTTCTTT.

The CDR3 DNA sequence: TGTGCCAGCAGCCAACAGGGAAGACAGCCCCAGCATTTT. Residues: CASSQQGRQPQHF. The chain recombines TRBV12-3 or TRBV12-4 with TRBJ1-5, with a possible D match to TRBD1 (6 bases). Trimming removed 6 bases from V and 7 bases from J, with 13 bases in between. The CDR3 runs 13 residues.

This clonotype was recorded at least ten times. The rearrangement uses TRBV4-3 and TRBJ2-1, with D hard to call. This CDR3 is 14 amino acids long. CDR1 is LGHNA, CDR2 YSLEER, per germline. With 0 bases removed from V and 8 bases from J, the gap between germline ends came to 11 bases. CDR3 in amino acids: CASSQEASSHEQFF. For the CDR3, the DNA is TGCGCCAGCAGCCAAGAGGCTAGTTCGCATGAGCAGTTCTTC.

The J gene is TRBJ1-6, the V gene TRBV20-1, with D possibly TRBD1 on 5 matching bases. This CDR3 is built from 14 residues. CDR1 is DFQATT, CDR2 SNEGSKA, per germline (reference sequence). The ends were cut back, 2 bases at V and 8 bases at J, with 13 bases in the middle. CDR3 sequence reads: CSARPQGVDSPLHF. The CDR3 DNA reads TGCAGTGCTAGACCGCAGGGTGTTGATTCACCCCTCCACTTT.

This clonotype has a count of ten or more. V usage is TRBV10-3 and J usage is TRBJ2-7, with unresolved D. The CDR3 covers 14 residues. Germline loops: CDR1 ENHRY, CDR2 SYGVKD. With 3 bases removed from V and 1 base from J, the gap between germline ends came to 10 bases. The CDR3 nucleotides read TGTGCCATCAGTGATCCAGGAAAGTCCTACGAGCAGTACTTC. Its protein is CAISDPGKSYEQYF.

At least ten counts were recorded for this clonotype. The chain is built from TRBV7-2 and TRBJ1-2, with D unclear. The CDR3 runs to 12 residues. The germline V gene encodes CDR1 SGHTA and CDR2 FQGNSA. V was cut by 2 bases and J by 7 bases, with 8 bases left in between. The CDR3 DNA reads TGTGCCAGCAGCTTAAGTGGGAGTGGCTACACCTTC. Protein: CASSLSGSGYTF. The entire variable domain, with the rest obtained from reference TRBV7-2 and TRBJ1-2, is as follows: GAGVSQSPSNKVTEKGKDVELRCDPISGHTALYWYRQSLGQGLEFLIYFQGNSAPDKSGLPSDRFSAERTGGSVSTLTIQRTQQEDSAVYLCASSLSGSGYTFGSGTRLTVV.

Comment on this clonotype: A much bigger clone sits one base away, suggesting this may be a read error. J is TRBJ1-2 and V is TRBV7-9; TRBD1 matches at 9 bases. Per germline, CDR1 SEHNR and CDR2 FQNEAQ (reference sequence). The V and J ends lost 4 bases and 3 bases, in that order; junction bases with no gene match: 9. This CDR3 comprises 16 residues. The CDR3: CASSSTGGLGDYGYTF. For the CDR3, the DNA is TGTGCCAGCAGCTCTACAGGGGGCCTGGGGGACTATGGCTACACCTTC.

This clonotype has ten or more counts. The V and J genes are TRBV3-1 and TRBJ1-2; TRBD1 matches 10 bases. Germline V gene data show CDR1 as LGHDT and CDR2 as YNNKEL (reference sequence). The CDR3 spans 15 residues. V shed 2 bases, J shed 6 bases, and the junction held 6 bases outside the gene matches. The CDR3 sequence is CASSQHDRGRDGYTF. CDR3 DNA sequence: TGTGCCAGCAGCCAACACGACAGGGGGCGGGATGGCTACACCTTC.

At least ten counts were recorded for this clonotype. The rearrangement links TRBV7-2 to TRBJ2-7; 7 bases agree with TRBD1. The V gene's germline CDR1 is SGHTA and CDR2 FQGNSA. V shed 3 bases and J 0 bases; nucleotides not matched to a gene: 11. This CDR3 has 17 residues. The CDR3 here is CASSLTTGQSLSYEQYF. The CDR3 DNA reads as TGTGCCAGCAGCTTGACCACGGGACAGTCCCTCTCCTACGAGCAGTACTTC.

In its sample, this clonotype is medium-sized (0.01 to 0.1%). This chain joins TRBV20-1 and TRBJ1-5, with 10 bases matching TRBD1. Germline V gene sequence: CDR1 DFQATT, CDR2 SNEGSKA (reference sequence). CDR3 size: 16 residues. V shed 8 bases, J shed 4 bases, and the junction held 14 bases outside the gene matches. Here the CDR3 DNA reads TGCAGTCACATAGAAAGGGGACAGGGGAAAAATCAGCCCCAGCATTTT. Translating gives CSHIERGQGKNQPQHF.

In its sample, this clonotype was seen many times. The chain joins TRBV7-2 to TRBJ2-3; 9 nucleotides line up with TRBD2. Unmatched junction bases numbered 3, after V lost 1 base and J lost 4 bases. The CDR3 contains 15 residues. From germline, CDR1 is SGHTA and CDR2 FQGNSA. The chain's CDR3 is CASSLELAGADTQYF. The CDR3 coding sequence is TGTGCCAGCAGCTTAGAACTAGCGGGCGCAGATACGCAGTATTTT.

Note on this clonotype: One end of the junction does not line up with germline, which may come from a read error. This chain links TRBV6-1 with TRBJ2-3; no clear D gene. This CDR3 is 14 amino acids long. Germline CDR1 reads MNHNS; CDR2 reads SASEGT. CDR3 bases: TGTGCCAGCAGTAAAGCGACAACCACAGATACGCAGTATTTT. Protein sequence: CASSKATTTDTQYF.

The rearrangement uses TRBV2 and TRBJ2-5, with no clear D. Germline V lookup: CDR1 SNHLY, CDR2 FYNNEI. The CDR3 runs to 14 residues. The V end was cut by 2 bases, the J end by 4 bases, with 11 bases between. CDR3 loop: CASSEIMKGETQYF. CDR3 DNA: TGTGCCAGCAGTGAAATAATGAAAGGAGAGACCCAGTACTTC.

Here the CDR3 DNA reads TGCGCCAGCAGCTTGAGGGGCAGTCCGGGGGAGCTGTTTTTT. It yields the protein CASSLRGSPGELFF. The rearrangement uses TRBV5-1 and TRBJ2-2; maybe TRBD1 (5 bases). The CDR3 is made up of 14 amino acids. Looked up from germline, CDR1 is SGHRS and CDR2 is YFSETQ. V shed 1 base and J shed 8 bases, with 12 bases lying between them.

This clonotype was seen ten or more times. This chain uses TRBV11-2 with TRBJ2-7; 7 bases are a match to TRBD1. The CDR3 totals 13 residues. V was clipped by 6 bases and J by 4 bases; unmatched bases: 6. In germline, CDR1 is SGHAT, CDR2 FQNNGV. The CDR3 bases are TGTGCCAGCAGACGGGACAGAAATTACGAGCAGTACTTC. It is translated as CASRRDRNYEQYF. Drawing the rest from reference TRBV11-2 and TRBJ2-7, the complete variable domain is EAGVAQSPRYKIIEKRQSVAFWCNPISGHATLYWYQQILGQGPKLLIQFQNNGVVDDSQLPKDRFSAERLKGVDSTLKIQPAKLEDSAVYLCASRRDRNYEQYFGPGTRLTVT.

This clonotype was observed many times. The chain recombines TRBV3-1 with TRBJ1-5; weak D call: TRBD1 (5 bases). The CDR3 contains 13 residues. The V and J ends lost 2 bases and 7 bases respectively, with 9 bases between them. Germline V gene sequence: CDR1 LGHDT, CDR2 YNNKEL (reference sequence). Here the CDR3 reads CASSQFRDQPQHF. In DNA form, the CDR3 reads TGTGCCAGCAGCCAATTCCGGGACCAGCCCCAGCATTTT.

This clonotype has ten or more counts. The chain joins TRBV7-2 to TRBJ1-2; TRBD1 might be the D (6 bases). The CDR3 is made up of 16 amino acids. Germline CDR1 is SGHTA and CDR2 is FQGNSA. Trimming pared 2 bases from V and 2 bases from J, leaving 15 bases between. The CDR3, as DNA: TGTGCCAGCAGCTTAAACAGGGACGTCTCGAACTATGGCTACACCTTC. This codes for CASSLNRDVSNYGYTF.

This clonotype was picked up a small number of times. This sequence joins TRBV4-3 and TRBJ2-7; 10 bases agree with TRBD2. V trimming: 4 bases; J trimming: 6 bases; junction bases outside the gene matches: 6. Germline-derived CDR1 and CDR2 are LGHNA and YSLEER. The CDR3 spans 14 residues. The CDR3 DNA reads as TGCGCCAGCAGCCGTCTAGCGGGGGTGCGCGAGCAGTACTTC. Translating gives CASSRLAGVREQYF.

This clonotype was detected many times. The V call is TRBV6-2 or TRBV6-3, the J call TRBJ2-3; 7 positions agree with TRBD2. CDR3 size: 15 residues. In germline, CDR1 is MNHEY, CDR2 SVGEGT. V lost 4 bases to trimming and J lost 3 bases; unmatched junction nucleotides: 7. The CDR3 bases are TGTGCCAGCAGTTCGAGCGGGGTTATTACAGATACGCAGTATTTT. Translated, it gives CASSSSGVITDTQYF.

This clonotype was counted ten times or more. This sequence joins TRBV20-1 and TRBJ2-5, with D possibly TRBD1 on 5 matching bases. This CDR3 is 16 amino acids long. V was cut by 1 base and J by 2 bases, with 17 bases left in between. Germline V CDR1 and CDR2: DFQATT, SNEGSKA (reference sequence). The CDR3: CSARVFRGSKQETQYF. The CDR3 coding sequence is TGCAGTGCTAGAGTTTTTAGGGGCTCCAAACAAGAGACCCAGTACTTC.

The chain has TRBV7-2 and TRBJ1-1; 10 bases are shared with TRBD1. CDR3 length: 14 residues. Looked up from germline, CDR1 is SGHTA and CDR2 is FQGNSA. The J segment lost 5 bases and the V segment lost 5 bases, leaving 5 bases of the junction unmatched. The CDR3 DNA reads TGTGCCAGCAGCCGACAGGGGGCTAGGACTGAAGCTTTCTTT. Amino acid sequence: CASSRQGARTEAFF.

CDR3 in amino acids: CSAPNSGSGARELFF. The CDR3 DNA reads as TGCAGTGCCCCAAATAGCGGGAGCGGGGCGAGGGAGCTGTTTTTT. The chain links TRBV20-1 to TRBJ2-2; 9 nucleotides align to TRBD2. In germline, CDR1 is DFQATT, CDR2 SNEGSKA (reference sequence). The CDR3 length is 15 residues. The V segment lost 6 bases and the J segment 9 bases; nucleotides outside the gene matches: 14.

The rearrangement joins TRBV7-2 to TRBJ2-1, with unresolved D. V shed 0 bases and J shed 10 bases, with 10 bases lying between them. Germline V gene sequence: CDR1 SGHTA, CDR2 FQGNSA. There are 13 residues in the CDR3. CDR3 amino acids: CASSLALRGEQFF. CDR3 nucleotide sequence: TGTGCCAGCAGCTTAGCGCTTCGTGGAGAGCAGTTCTTC.

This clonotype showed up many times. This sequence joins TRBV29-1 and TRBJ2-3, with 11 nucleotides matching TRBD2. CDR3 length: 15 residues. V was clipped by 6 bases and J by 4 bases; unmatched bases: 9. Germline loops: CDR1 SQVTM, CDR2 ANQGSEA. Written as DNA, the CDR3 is TGCAGCGTCGAGGGGCTAGCGGGGGGTCCAGATACGCAGTATTTT. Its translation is CSVEGLAGGPDTQYF.